This entry is about one T cell receptor beta chain. This entry comes from a study of shared T cell receptors in the human thymus. The trim removed 2 bases at V and 5 bases at J, leaving 2 bases unmatched. CDR1 is ENHRY and CDR2 is SYGVKD in the germline V gene. CDR3 length: 14 amino acids. Sequencing used immunoSEQ multiplex PCR; TCRdb keeps in-frame clones, though not all of them. The sample includes more than 550,000 clones, 80% to 90% of them seen just once. These data are also associated with another study on human thymus T cells. This second report adds: Donors were healthy Finnish infants having corrective surgery for congenital heart defects. Thymus tissue was removed during corrective cardiac surgery. Within thymic and blood repertoires, V and J gene usage appeared to be biased. Unrelated individuals were reported by related research to share highly overlapping thymic repertoires.

The receptor was isolated from a girl in the first two years of life with a congenital heart defect. The chain has TRBV10-3 and TRBJ1-2; 10 bases map to TRBD1. Sequencing was carried out using thymocytes. For the CDR3, the DNA is TGTGCCATCAGTGAGGGGGACAGGGGTTATGGCTACACCTTC. This gives the protein CAISEGDRGYGYTF.